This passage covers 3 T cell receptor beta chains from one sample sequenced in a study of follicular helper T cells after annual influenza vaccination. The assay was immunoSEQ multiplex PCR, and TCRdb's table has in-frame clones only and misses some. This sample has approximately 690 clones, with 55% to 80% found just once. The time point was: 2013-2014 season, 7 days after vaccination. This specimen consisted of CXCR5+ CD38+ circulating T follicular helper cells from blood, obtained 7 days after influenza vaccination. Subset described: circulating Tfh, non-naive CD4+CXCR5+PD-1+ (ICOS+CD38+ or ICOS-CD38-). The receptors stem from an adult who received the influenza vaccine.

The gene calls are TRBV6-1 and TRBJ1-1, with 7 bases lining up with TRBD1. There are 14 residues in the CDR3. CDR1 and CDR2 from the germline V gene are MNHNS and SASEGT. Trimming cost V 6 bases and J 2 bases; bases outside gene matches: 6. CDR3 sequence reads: CASRNRGQNTEAFF. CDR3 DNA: TGTGCCAGCAGAAACAGGGGCCAAAACACTGAAGCTTTCTTT.

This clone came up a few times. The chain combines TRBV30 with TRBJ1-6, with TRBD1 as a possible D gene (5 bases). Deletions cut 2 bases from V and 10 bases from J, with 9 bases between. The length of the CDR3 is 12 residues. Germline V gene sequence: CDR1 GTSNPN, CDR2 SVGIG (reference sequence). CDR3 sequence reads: CAWSWGNSPLHF. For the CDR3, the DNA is TGTGCCTGGAGTTGGGGGAACTCACCCCTCCACTTT.

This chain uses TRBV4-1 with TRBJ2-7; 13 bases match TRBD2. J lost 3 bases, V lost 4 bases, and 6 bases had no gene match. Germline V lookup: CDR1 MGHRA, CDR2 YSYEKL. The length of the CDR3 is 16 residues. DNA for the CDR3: TGCGCCAGCAGCCTAAGCGGGACTAGCGGGAACTACGAGCAGTACTTC. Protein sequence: CASSLSGTSGNYEQYF.